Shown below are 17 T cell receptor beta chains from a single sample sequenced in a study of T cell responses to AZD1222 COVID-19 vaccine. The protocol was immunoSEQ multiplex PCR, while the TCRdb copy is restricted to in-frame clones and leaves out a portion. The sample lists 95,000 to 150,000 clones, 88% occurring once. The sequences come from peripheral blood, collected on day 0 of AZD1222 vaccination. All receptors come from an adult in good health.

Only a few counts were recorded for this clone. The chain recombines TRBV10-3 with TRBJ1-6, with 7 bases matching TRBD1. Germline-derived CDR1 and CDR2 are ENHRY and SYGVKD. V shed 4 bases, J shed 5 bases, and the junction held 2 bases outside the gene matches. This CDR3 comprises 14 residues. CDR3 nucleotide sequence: TGTGCCATCAGTGCAGGGGGACATAATTCACCCCTCCACTTT. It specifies CAISAGGHNSPLHF.

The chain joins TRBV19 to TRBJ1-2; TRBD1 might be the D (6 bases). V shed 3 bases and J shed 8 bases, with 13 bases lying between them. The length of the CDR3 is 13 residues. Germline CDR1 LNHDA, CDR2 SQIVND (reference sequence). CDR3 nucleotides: TGTGCCAGTAGTATCTTAGGGGGAGAGGGCTACACCTTC. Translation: CASSILGGEGYTF. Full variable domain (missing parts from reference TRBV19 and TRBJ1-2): DGGITQSPKYLFRKEGQNVTLSCEQNLNHDAMYWYRQDPGQGLRLIYYSQIVNDFQKGDIAEGYSVSREKKESFPLTVTSAQKNPTAFYLCASSILGGEGYTFGSGTRLTVV.

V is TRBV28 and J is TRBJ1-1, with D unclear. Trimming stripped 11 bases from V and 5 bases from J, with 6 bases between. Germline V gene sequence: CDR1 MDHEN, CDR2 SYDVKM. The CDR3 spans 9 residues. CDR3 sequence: CAGRTEAFF. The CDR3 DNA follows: TGTGCCGGGCGTACTGAAGCTTTCTTT. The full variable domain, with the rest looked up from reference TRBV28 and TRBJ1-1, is DVKVTQSSRYLVKRTGEKVFLECVQDMDHENMFWYRQDPGLGLRLIYFSYDVKMKEKGDIPEGYSVSREKKERFSLILESASTNQTSMYLCAGRTEAFFGQGTRLTVV.

The CDR3 spells CASSPPSGIYEQYF. The CDR3 nucleotides are TGTGCCAGCTCACCACCGTCAGGGATCTACGAGCAGTACTTC. V gene TRBV18 combines with J gene TRBJ2-7, with D tentatively TRBD1 (5 bases). Trimming stripped 0 bases from V and 3 bases from J, with 9 bases between. Germline assignment: CDR1 KGHSH and CDR2 LQKENI. The CDR3 covers 14 residues.

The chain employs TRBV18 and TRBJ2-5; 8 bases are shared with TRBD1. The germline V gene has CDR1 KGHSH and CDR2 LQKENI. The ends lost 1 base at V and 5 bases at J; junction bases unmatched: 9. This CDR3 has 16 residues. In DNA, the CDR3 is TGTGCCAGCTCACCACGCGCGCAGGGGGCCTGGGAGACCCAGTACTTC. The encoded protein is CASSPRAQGAWETQYF.

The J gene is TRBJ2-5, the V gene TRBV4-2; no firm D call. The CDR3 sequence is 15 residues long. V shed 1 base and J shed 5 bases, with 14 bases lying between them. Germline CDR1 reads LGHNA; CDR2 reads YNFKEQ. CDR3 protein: CASSQVRAVAETQYF. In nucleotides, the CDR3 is TGTGCCAGCAGCCAAGTAAGGGCAGTCGCTGAGACCCAGTACTTC.

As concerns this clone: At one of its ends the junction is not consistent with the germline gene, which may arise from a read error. The CDR3 protein is CASSQGNTIFF. Written as DNA, the CDR3 is TGTGCCAGCAGCCAGGGGAACACTATCTTTTTT. The J gene is TRBJ1-5, the V gene TRBV3-1 (or the pseudogene TRBV3-2); D is unresolved. Looked up from germline, CDR1 is LGHDT and CDR2 is YNNKEL (reference sequence). This CDR3 contains 11 residues.

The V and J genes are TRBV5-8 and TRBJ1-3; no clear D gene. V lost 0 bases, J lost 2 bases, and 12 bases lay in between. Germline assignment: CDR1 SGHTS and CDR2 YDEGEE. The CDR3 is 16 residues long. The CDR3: CASSLEGRLAGNTIYF. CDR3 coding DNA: TGTGCCAGCAGCTTGGAAGGCCGCCTGGCTGGAAACACCATATATTTT.

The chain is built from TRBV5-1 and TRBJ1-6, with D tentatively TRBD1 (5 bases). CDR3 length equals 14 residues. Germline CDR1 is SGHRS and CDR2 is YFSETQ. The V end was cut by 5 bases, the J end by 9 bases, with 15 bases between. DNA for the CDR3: TGCGCCAGCAGTTCAGGGACGGGAGTTTCACCCCTCCACTTT. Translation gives CASSSGTGVSPLHF.

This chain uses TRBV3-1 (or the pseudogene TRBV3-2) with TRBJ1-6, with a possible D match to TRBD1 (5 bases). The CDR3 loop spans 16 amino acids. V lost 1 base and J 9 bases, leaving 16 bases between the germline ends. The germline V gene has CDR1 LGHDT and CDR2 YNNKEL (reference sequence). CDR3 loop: CASSQGAGDSGSPLHF. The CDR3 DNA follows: TGTGCCAGCAGCCAAGGAGCTGGGGACTCCGGTTCACCCCTCCACTTT.

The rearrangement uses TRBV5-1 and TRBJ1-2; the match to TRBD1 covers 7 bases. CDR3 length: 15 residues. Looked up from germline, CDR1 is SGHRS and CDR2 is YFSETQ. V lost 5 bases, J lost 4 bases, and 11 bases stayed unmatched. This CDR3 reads CASSLGPGQSYGYTF. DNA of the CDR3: TGCGCCAGCAGTTTAGGACCGGGACAGAGCTATGGCTACACCTTC.

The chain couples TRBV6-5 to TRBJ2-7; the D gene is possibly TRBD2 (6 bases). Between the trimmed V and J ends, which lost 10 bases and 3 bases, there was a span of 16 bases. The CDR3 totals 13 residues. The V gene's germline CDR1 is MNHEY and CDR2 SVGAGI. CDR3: CAISREVDYEQYF. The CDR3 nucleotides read TGTGCCATCAGCAGGGAGGTGGACTACGAGCAGTACTTC.

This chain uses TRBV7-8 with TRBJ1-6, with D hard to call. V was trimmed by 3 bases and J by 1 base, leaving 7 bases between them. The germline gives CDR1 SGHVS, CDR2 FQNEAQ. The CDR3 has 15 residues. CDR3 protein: CASSLKTSYNSPLHF. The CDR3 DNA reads TGTGCCAGCAGCTTGAAAACGTCCTATAATTCACCCCTCCACTTT. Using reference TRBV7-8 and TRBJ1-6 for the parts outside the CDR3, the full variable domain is GAGVSQSPRYKVAKRGQDVALRCDPISGHVSLFWYQQALGQGPEFLTYFQNEAQLDKSGLPSDRFFAERPEGSVSTLKIQRTQQEDSAVYLCASSLKTSYNSPLHFGNGTRLTVT.

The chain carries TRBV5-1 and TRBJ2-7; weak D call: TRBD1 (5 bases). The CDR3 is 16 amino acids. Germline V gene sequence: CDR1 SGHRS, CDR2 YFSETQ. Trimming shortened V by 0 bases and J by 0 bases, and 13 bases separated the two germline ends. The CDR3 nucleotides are TGCGCCAGCAGCTTGGGACAGAGTTCGGCCTCCTACGAGCAGTACTTC. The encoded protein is CASSLGQSSASYEQYF.

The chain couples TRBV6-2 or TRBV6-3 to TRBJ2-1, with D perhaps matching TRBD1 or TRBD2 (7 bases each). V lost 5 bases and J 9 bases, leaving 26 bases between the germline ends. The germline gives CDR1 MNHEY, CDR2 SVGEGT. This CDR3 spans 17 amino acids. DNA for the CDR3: TGTGCCAGCAGTCCATTTCACAGGGGAGGGTCCGTCAGTGAGCAGTTCTTC. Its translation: CASSPFHRGGSVSEQFF.

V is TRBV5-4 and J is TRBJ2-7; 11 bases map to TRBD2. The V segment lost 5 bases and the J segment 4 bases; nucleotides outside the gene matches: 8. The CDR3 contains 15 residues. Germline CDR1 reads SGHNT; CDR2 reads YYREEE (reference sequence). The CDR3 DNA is TGTGCCAGCAGTTCTAGCGGGGGGCCCTCGTACGAGCAGTACTTC. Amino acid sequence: CASSSSGGPSYEQYF.

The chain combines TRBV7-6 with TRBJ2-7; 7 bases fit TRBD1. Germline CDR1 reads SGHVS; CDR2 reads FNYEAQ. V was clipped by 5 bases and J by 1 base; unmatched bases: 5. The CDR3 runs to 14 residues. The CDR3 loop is CASSAGTESYEQYF. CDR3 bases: TGTGCCAGCAGCGCCGGGACAGAGTCCTACGAGCAGTACTTC.